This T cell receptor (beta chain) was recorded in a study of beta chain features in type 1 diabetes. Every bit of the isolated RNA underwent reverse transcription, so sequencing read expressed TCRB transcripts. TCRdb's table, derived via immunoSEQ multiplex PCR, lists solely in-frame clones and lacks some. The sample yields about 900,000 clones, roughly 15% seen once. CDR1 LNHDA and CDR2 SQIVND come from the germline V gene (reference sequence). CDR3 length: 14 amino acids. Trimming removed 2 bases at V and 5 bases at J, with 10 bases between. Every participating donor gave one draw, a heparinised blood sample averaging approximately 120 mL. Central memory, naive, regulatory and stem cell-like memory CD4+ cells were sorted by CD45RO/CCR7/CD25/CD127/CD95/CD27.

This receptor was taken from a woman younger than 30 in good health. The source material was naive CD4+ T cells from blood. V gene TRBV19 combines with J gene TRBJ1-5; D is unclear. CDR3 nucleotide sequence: TGTGCCAGTAGTATAAGGCCGGGAGATCAGCCCCAGCATTTT. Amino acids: CASSIRPGDQPQHF.